The 30 T cell receptor beta chains in this list originate from one sample, sequenced in a study of cytomegalovirus exposure and HLA in healthy donors (dated by TCRdb to the late 2010s). Library preparation employed the immunoSEQ multiplex PCR assay. Entries here come from immuneACCESS through TCRdb and include only in-frame sequences with V and J called. Some clones fail to appear in such tables; in the studies checked, an unresolved V gene covers under half of the shortfall, and the cause of the remainder is unknown. This sample holds about 330,000 clones; about 85% were observed only once. Clones ranked in the top ten supply about 1.2% of the sample. Sequences were obtained from PBMCs. Source of these receptors: a woman between 25 and 40 years old in good health and CMV-seropositive.

The chain carries TRBV10-2 and TRBJ2-3; 10 bases agree with TRBD2. Unmatched junction bases numbered 4, after V lost 8 bases and J lost 2 bases. The CDR3 length is 14 residues. CDR1 WSHSY and CDR2 SAAADI come from the germline V gene. The CDR3 DNA is TGCGCCAGCCTGGGACTAGCGATCACAGATACGCAGTATTTT. Its protein product is CASLGLAITDTQYF.

This sequence joins TRBV11-2 and TRBJ2-7; D is perhaps TRBD1 (6 bases). V was pared by 8 bases and J by 2 bases, with 7 bases between. The CDR3 is 11 residues long. CDR1 is SGHAT, CDR2 FQNNGV, per germline. The CDR3 is CASGGAYEQYF. CDR3 DNA sequence: TGTGCCAGCGGGGGCGCCTACGAGCAGTACTTC.

The chain joins TRBV19 to TRBJ1-5; no clear D. CDR3 size: 15 residues. The germline V gene encodes CDR1 LNHDA and CDR2 SQIVND (reference sequence). V lost 6 bases to trimming and J lost 4 bases, with 16 bases between them. DNA for the CDR3: TGTGCCAGTAGGGCCCGACGAGCCCCGAATCAGCCCCAGCATTTT. Translation gives CASRARRAPNQPQHF.

The genes are TRBV11-2 and TRBJ2-1, with D maybe TRBD2 (5 bases). Deletions cut 4 bases from V and 2 bases from J, with 12 bases between. Per the germline V gene, CDR1 is SGHAT and CDR2 is FQNNGV. The CDR3 loop spans 15 amino acids. CDR3: CASSSQRSPYNEQFF. The CDR3 region has the DNA TGTGCCAGCAGCTCCCAGCGGTCGCCCTACAATGAGCAGTTCTTC.

V usage is TRBV7-8 and J usage is TRBJ2-7; 10 nucleotides agree with TRBD1. CDR1 is SGHVS and CDR2 is FQNEAQ in the germline V gene. The CDR3 is 13 residues long. J gave up 3 bases and V 7 bases, and 3 bases lay outside the gene matches. CDR3 loop: CASTRDRGYEQYF. CDR3 nucleotide sequence: TGTGCCAGCACCCGGGACAGGGGCTACGAGCAGTACTTC.

The chain recombines TRBV9 with TRBJ2-7, with no clear D. Germline V lookup: CDR1 SGDLS, CDR2 YYNGEE. V shed 1 base and J shed 2 bases, with 10 bases lying between them. The CDR3 runs 14 residues. CDR3 bases: TGTGCCAGCAGCGTATCTGCCAGCCCCTACGAGCAGTACTTC. Translated, it gives CASSVSASPYEQYF.

This clone was detected only once. This chain joins TRBV4-3 and TRBJ2-2; D unresolved. Germline CDR1 LGHNA, CDR2 YSLEER. V was pared by 2 bases and J by 6 bases, with 4 bases between. This CDR3 is built from 12 residues. DNA for the CDR3: TGCGCCAGCAGCCAACGCCCCGGGGAGCTGTTTTTT. Amino acid sequence: CASSQRPGELFF.

The CDR3 loop is CATRGGAWGYTF. The CDR3, as DNA: TGTGCCACCCGCGGCGGTGCGTGGGGCTACACCTTC. The chain combines TRBV15 with TRBJ1-2; no definite D call. The CDR3 covers 12 residues. Germline V gives CDR1 LNHNV, CDR2 YYDKDF (reference sequence). With 8 bases removed from V and 8 bases from J, the gap between germline ends came to 15 bases.

The chain uses TRBV28 and TRBJ2-3; 9 bases fit TRBD2. The V gene end was trimmed by 8 bases and the J gene end by 2 bases; junction bases not matched to a gene: 5. CDR1 MDHEN and CDR2 SYDVKM come from the germline V gene. The CDR3 is 14 residues long. The CDR3 protein is CASSTSGFTDTQYF. The CDR3 DNA follows: TGTGCCAGCTCGACTAGCGGATTCACAGATACGCAGTATTTT.

The genes are TRBV18 and TRBJ1-5; unclear D gene. This CDR3 contains 15 residues. Trimming removed 3 bases at V and 3 bases at J, with 12 bases between. Germline CDR1 KGHSH, CDR2 LQKENI. CDR3 loop: CASSPAGRNNQPQHF. DNA of the CDR3: TGTGCCAGCTCACCGGCAGGACGAAACAATCAGCCCCAGCATTTT.

The V call is TRBV5-1, the J call TRBJ1-1; D might be TRBD1 (5 bases). Trimming removed 8 bases from V and 2 bases from J, with 19 bases in between. CDR1 is SGHRS, CDR2 YFSETQ, per germline. The CDR3 length is 15 residues. The CDR3 loop is CASASGSGQNTEAFF. The CDR3 region has the DNA TGCGCCAGTGCATCAGGGAGTGGGCAAAACACTGAAGCTTTCTTT.

This clone came up a few times. The J gene is TRBJ2-1, the V gene TRBV14, with no clear D. Trimming removed 7 bases from V and 3 bases from J, with 10 bases in between. Germline V gene lookup returns CDR1 SGHDN and CDR2 FVKESK. CDR3 length equals 13 residues. The CDR3 protein is CASKAEHYNEQFF. In DNA, the CDR3 is TGTGCCAGCAAGGCAGAGCACTACAATGAGCAGTTCTTC.

The chain recombines TRBV5-1 with TRBJ1-4; D is ambiguous. Germline lookup yields CDR1 SGHRS and CDR2 YFSETQ. This CDR3 comprises 14 residues. The germline V and J ends were trimmed by 8 bases and 0 bases, with 11 bases remaining between them. Here the CDR3 reads CASKEQSTNEKLFF. The DNA for the CDR3 is TGCGCCAGTAAAGAACAGTCAACTAATGAAAAACTGTTTTTT.

This clone was seen a handful of times. This sequence joins TRBV30 and TRBJ1-2; D is ambiguous. This CDR3 contains 12 residues. CDR1 is GTSNPN, CDR2 SVGIG, per germline (reference sequence). Trimming pared 1 base from V and 4 bases from J, leaving 7 bases between. CDR3 residues: CAWSGSGYGYTF. As DNA, the CDR3 is TGTGCCTGGAGTGGTTCGGGCTATGGCTACACCTTC. The whole variable domain, filled in from reference TRBV30 and TRBJ1-2, reads SQTIHQWPATLVQPVGSPLSLECTVEGTSNPNLYWYRQAAGRGLQLLFYSVGIGQISSEVPQNLSASRPQDRQFILSSKKLLLSDSGFYLCAWSGSGYGYTFGSGTRLTVV.

The J gene is TRBJ2-1, the V gene TRBV6-6, with D unclear. The CDR3 has 11 residues. Trimming took 2 bases from V and 9 from J, leaving 5 bases between them. Germline CDR1 is MNHNY and CDR2 is SVGAGI (reference sequence). CDR3 nucleotide sequence: TGTGCCAGCAGTTACAGTGCTGAGCAGTTCTTC. This encodes CASSYSAEQFF.

This clone has only a few counts. In DNA form, the CDR3 reads TGTGCCAGTAGTGAAGCCGGGACAGGGGGCTTCAACGAGCAGTACTTC. Its protein is CASSEAGTGGFNEQYF. The rearrangement uses TRBV19 and TRBJ2-7, with TRBD1 matching over 12 bases. The CDR3 is 16 residues long. V lost 5 bases, J lost 5 bases, and 10 bases stayed unmatched. The V gene's germline CDR1 is LNHDA and CDR2 SQIVND (reference sequence).

The chain combines TRBV2 with TRBJ2-7, with a possible D match to TRBD2 (5 bases). The CDR3 spans 14 residues. The V gene's germline CDR1 is SNHLY and CDR2 FYNNEI. V lost 10 bases, J lost 3 bases, and 19 bases lay in between. The CDR3 loop is CAITQEWERYEQYF. The CDR3, as DNA: TGTGCCATCACCCAGGAATGGGAGCGCTACGAGCAGTACTTC.

V and J are TRBV7-9 and TRBJ2-6; 11 positions agree with TRBD1. CDR3 size: 18 residues. V was pared by 4 bases and J by 2 bases, with 7 bases of the junction left unmatched. CDR1 and CDR2 from the germline V gene are SEHNR and FQNEAQ (reference sequence). This chain's CDR3 is CASSSPGQGVTGANVLTF. CDR3 DNA sequence: TGTGCCAGCAGCTCCCCGGGACAGGGGGTCACTGGGGCCAACGTCCTGACTTTC.

This chain joins TRBV5-6 and TRBJ2-6; possible D gene TRBD1, 5 bases. CDR3 length: 14 amino acids. V lost 1 base and J lost 14, with 16 bases in between. The germline CDR1 and CDR2 sequences are SGHDT and YYEEEE. CDR3 loop: CASSLYAGPPILTF. CDR3 bases: TGTGCCAGCAGCTTGTACGCAGGGCCCCCCATCCTGACTTTC.

V is TRBV25-1 and J is TRBJ2-1; D is possibly TRBD2 (6 bases). The V end lost 6 bases, the J end lost 6 bases, and 12 bases lay between the germline ends. The CDR3 is 13 residues long. CDR1 is MGHDK, CDR2 SYGVNS, per germline. CDR3 in DNA: TGTGCCAGCAGGCCCCCGGAGGGCAATGAGCAGTTCTTC. Encoded protein: CASRPPEGNEQFF.

V and J are TRBV5-1 and TRBJ1-1; D is unresolved. This CDR3 contains 14 residues. Germline loops: CDR1 SGHRS, CDR2 YFSETQ. Trimming took 6 bases from V and 0 from J, leaving 12 bases between them. The CDR3 region has the DNA TGCGCCAGCACGGAACGGCAATTGAACACTGAAGCTTTCTTT. Its translation is CASTERQLNTEAFF.

V is TRBV11-2 and J is TRBJ2-1; TRBD1 is a possible D gene (6 bases). V was clipped by 1 base and J by 4 bases, with 14 bases between them. The length of the CDR3 is 16 residues. Germline V lookup: CDR1 SGHAT, CDR2 FQNNGV. The CDR3 region is CASSLGPGVAYNEQFF. Written as DNA, the CDR3 is TGTGCCAGCAGCTTAGGGCCAGGGGTTGCTTACAATGAGCAGTTCTTC.

The chain employs TRBV2 and TRBJ2-7; the match to TRBD2 covers 13 bases. Germline CDR1 and CDR2: SNHLY and FYNNEI. Trimming removed 2 bases from V and 3 bases from J; junction bases left unmatched: 4. The CDR3 loop spans 16 amino acids. The CDR3 region is CASSEFRTSGSYEQYF. DNA for the CDR3: TGTGCCAGCAGTGAATTCCGGACTAGCGGGAGCTACGAGCAGTACTTC.

The chain joins TRBV2 to TRBJ2-1; the D is unclear. Germline V gene lookup returns CDR1 SNHLY and CDR2 FYNNEI. This CDR3 region has 11 residues. V gave up 7 bases and J gave up 9 bases, with 10 bases separating them. The CDR3 coding sequence is TGTGCCAGCAATCCGTTCGCTGAGCAGTTCTTC. It translates to CASNPFAEQFF.

J is TRBJ2-7 and V is TRBV7-9; 8 bases match TRBD1. Germline lookup yields CDR1 SEHNR and CDR2 FQNEAQ (reference sequence). V gave up 5 bases and J gave up 5 bases; unmatched junction bases: 8. The CDR3 extends over 14 amino acids. As DNA, the CDR3 is TGTGCCAGCAGCCAACGGACAGGGTCCCACGAGCAGTACTTC. It yields the protein CASSQRTGSHEQYF. The full variable domain, rest sourced from reference TRBV7-9 and TRBJ2-7, is DTGVSQNPRHKITKRGQNVTFRCDPISEHNRLYWYRQTLGQGPEFLTYFQNEAQLEKSRLLSDRFSAERPKGSFSTLEIQRTEQGDSAMYLCASSQRTGSHEQYFGPGTRLTVT.

The chain links TRBV5-4 to TRBJ2-7; perhaps TRBD1 as D (7 bases). The V end was cut by 4 bases, the J end by 5 bases, with 25 bases between. Germline CDR1 reads SGHNT; CDR2 reads YYREEE (reference sequence). The CDR3 runs to 17 residues. The DNA for the CDR3 is TGTGCCAGCAGCCCGTGGAACGGGGGACAGCGGAGGGACGAGCAGTACTTC. This codes for CASSPWNGGQRRDEQYF.

The V call is TRBV6-1, the J call TRBJ2-1; D gene unclear. Trimming took off 0 bases at V and 0 bases at J, with 6 bases between the two ends. Germline V gives CDR1 MNHNS, CDR2 SASEGT. The CDR3 is made up of 15 amino acids. The CDR3 protein is CASSEAGRSYNEQFF. CDR3 in DNA: TGTGCCAGCAGTGAAGCGGGCCGCTCCTACAATGAGCAGTTCTTC.

The chain carries TRBV11-2 and TRBJ2-6, with unresolved D. There are 16 residues in the CDR3. The germline CDR1 and CDR2 sequences are SGHAT and FQNNGV. The ends were cut back, 4 bases at V and 2 bases at J, with 12 bases in the middle. Here the CDR3 reads CASSSPWITGANVLTF. The CDR3, as DNA: TGTGCCAGCAGCTCCCCCTGGATTACTGGGGCCAACGTCCTGACTTTC.

The chain links TRBV29-1 to TRBJ1-3; the D is unclear. V was trimmed by 4 bases and J by 4 bases, leaving 20 bases between them. Per the germline V gene, CDR1 is SQVTM and CDR2 is ANQGSEA. The CDR3 sequence is 16 residues long. The CDR3 protein is CSVVDPEYPGGNTIYF. The CDR3 DNA reads as TGCAGCGTTGTTGACCCTGAATACCCGGGGGGAAACACCATATATTTT.

The chain couples TRBV30 to TRBJ2-3; 10 nucleotides line up with TRBD2. The germline V gene has CDR1 GTSNPN and CDR2 SVGIG (reference sequence). The V gene end was trimmed by 0 bases and the J gene end by 4 bases; junction bases not matched to a gene: 4. The CDR3 sequence is 15 residues long. The CDR3 coding sequence is TGTGCCTGGAGTGTCCTAGCGGGAGTCTCAGATACGCAGTATTTT. This translates into CAWSVLAGVSDTQYF.